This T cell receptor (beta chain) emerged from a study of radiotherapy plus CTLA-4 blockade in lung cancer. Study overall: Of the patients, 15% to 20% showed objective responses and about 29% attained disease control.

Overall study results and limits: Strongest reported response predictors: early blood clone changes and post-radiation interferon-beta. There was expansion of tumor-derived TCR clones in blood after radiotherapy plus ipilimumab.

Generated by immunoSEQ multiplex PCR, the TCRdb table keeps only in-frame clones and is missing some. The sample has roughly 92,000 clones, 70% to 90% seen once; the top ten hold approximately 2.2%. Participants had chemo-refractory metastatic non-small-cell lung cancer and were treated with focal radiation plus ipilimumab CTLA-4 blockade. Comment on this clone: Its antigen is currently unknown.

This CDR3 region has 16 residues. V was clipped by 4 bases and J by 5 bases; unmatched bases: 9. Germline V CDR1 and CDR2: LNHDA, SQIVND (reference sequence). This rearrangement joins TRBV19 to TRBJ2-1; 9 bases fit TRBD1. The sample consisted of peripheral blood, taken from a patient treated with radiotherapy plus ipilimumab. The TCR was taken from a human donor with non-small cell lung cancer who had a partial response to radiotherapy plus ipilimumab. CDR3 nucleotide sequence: TGTGCCAGTAGTACTCCCGACAGGGGGGACCACAATGAGCAGTTCTTC. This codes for CASSTPDRGDHNEQFF.